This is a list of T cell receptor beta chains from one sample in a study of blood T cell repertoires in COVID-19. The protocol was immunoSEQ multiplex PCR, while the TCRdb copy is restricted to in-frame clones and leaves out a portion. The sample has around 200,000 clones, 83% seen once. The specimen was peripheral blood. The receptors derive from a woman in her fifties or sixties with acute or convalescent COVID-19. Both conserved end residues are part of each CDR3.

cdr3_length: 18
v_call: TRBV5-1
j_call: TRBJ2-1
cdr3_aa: CASSLADFSRTDYNEQFF

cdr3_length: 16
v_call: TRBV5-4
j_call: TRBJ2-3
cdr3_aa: CASRFGLADYTDTQYF

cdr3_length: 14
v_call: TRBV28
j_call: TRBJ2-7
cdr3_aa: CASSFSWTGGEQYF

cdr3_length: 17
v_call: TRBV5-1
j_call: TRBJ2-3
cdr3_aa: CASSLTPGTKLTDTQYF

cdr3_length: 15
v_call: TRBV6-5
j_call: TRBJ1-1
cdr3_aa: CASSYSVVPGTEAFF

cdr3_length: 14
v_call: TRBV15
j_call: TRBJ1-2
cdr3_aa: CATSIGGGSYGYTF

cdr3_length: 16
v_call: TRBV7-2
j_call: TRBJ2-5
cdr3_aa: CASSPPGLAGEETQYF

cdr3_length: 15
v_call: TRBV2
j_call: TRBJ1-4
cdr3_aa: CASRTKGQTNEKLFF

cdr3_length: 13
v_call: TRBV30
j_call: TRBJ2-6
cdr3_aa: CAWDRTGANVLTF

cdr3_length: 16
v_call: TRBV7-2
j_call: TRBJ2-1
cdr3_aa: CASSLDGTNFYNEQFF